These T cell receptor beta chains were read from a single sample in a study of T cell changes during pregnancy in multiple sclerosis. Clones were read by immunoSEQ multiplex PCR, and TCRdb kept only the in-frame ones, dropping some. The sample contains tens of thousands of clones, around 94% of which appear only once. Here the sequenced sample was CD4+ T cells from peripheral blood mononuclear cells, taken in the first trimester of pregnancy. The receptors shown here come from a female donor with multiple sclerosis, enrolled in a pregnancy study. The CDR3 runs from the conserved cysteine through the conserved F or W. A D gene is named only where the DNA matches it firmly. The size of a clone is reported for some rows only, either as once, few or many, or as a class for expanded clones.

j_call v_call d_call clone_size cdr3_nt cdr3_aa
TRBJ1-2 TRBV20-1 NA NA TGCAGTGCTAGAGTAAACTATGGCTACACCTTC CSARVNYGYTF
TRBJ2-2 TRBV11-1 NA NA TGTGCCAGCAGCTTAGAATGGGGGGACACCGGGGAGCTGTTTTTT CASSLEWGDTGELFF
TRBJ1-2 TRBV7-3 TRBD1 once TGTGCCAGCAGCTCGGGACAGGGGCTTCCCTATGGCTACACCTTC CASSSGQGLPYGYTF
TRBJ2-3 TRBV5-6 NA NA TGTGCCAGCAGCTCAACTTTTCGGGGGGCGAAAGATACGCAGTATTTT CASSSTFRGAKDTQYF
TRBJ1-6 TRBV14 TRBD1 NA TGTGCCAGCAGCCTAAGGACAGGGGCTGGTTCACCCCTCCACTTT CASSLRTGAGSPLHF
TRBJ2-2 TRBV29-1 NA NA TGCAGCGCCCAGGGTTTGGTCACCGGGGAGCTGTTTTTT CSAQGLVTGELFF
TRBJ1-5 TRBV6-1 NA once TGTGCCAGCGACCCGTTTAACAGGGGCAATCAGCCCCAGCATTTT CASDPFNRGNQPQHF
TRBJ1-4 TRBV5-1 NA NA TGCGCCAGCAGCCGAGGGGGACAAACTAATGAAAAACTGTTTTTT CASSRGGQTNEKLFF
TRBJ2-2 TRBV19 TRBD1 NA TGTGCCAGTAGTATTATACAGGGGCTATACACCGGGGAGCTGTTTTTT CASSIIQGLYTGELFF
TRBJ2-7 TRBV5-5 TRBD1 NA TGTGCCAGCAGTCGTGACAGGGCCTACGAGCAGTACTTC CASSRDRAYEQYF
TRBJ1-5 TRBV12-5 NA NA TGTGCTAGTGGTCCTCCCGCAGGGAAGGGCAATCAGCCCCAGCATTTT CASGPPAGKGNQPQHF
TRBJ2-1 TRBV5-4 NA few TGTGCCAGCAGCTTGGATCCGGAGCCGAGCTCCTACAATGAGCAGTTCTTC CASSLDPEPSSYNEQFF
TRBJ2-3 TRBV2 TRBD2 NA TGTGCCAGCAGACAGGGGACTAGCGGGGGCACAGATACGCAGTATTTT CASRQGTSGGTDTQYF
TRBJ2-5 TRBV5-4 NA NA TGTGCCAGCAGGCCGGGGTGGGGGCGGGAGACCCAGTACTTC CASRPGWGRETQYF
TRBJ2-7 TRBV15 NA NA TGTGCCACCAGCAGAAGGGACACCTACGAGCAGTACTTC CATSRRDTYEQYF
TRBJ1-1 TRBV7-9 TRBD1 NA TGTGCCAGCAGGTTAGAGGGGGCTGGCACTGAAGCTTTCTTT CASRLEGAGTEAFF
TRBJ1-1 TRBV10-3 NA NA TGTGCCATCAGTGTTCATGAAGAGTTCACTGAAGCTTTCTTT CAISVHEEFTEAFF
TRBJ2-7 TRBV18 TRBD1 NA TGTGCCAGCTCACCAGGACAGGGCAAATACGAGCAGTACTTC CASSPGQGKYEQYF
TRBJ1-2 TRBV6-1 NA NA TGTGCCAGCAGTGAACCGGAGGCGGTGTGGGGCTACACCTTC CASSEPEAVWGYTF
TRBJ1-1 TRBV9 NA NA TGTGCCAGCAGCGTAGCACAGGGAAACACTGAAGCTTTCTTT CASSVAQGNTEAFF
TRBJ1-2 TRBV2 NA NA TGTGCCAGCCGTAATGTTGGCTACACCTTC CASRNVGYTF
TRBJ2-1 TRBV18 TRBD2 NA TGTGCCAGCTCACCGAGGGACTACGTCAATGAGCAGTTCTTC CASSPRDYVNEQFF
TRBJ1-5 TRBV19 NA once TGTGCCAGTAGTATTGGGGACACATCTGTGAGATTTCAGCCCCAGCATTTT CASSIGDTSVRFQPQHF
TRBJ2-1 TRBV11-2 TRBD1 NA TGTGCCAGCAGCTTAGCGAGGACAGGGGTCACTGAGCAGTTCTTC CASSLARTGVTEQFF
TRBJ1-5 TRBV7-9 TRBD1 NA TGTGCCAGCAGCTTAGGCAACAGGGGTGGCAATCAGCCCCAGCATTTT CASSLGNRGGNQPQHF
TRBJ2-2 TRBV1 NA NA TGCACCAGCAGCCAAGAGGGGCGGTGGGCGGCTCACACCGGGGAGCTGTTTTTT CTSSQEGRWAAHTGELFF
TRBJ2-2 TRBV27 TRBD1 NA TGTGCCAGCAGATACAGGGGGCAGGGCGGGGAGCTGTTTTTT CASRYRGQGGELFF
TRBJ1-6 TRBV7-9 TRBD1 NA TGTGCCAGCAGGAGATCGACAGGGGGAGATTCACCCCTCCACTTT CASRRSTGGDSPLHF
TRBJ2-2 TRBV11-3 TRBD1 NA TGTGCCAGCAGCTCGAGACAGGGATCCGGGGAGCTGTTTTTT CASSSRQGSGELFF
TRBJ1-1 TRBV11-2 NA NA TGTGCCAGCAGCTTAGGGCGGGGGCCGAACACTGAAGCTTTCTTT CASSLGRGPNTEAFF
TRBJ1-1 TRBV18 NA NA TGTGCCAGCTCTTTCCCATCGAACACTGAAGCTTTCTTT CASSFPSNTEAFF
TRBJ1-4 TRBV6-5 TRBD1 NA TGTGCCATCGGGACAGGTCGCGAAAAACTGTTTTTT CAIGTGREKLFF
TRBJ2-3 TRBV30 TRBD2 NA TGTGCCTGGGGGAGGGGCAGTGCGGGGGGAAGCACGGATACGCAGTATTTT CAWGRGSAGGSTDTQYF
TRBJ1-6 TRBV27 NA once TGTGCCAGCGCATGGGGGCTGGGGTCACCCCTCCACTTT CASAWGLGSPLHF
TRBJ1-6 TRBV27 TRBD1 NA TGTGCCAGCAGTTTAAGGGGGCAGTCCTATAATTCACCCCTCCACTTT CASSLRGQSYNSPLHF
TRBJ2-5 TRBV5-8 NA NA TGTGCCAGCAGACGAAGGACAGTGAGGCAAGAGACCCAGTACTTC CASRRRTVRQETQYF